This T cell receptor beta chain comes out of a study of T cells in Graves' hyperthyroidism and ophthalmopathy. Study summary: At the time of initial diagnosis and before any treatment, peripheral blood was collected.

The V gene's germline CDR1 is SQVTM and CDR2 ANQGSEA. This CDR3 has 16 residues. V was shortened by 4 bases and J by 2 bases, with 19 bases between the two germline ends. The CDR3 regions of TCR beta were amplified from RNA transcripts. Using the HTBI primer set, a first-round RT-PCR was run on the TCR CDR3. From the multiplex PCR reads, TCRdb called clonotypes with MiXCR, one entry per CDR3 protein. In the table there are fewer than 350,000 distinct CDR3 sequences, about 20% of which are singletons. The chain couples TRBV29-1 to TRBJ2-3, with D perhaps TRBD2 (5 bases). This TCR was recovered from a woman between 45 and 60 years old with Graves' hyperthyroidism. Material: blood. CDR3 loop: CSVVPLSVRNTDTQYF. The CDR3 DNA reads TGCAGCGTTGTACCCCTTAGCGTTAGAAACACAGATACGCAGTATTTT.